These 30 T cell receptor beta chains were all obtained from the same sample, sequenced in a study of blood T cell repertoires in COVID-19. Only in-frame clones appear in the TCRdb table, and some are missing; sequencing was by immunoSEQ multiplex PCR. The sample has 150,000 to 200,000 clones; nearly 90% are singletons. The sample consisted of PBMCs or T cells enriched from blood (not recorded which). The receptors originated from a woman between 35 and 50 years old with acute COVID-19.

CDR3 loop: CASTLSAGAVTYF. The DNA of the CDR3 is TGCGCCAGCACCCTTTCCGCTGGGGCAGTTACCTACTTC. The chain employs TRBV5-1 and TRBJ2-5; TRBD1 is a possible D gene (5 bases). CDR1 and CDR2 (germline): SGHRS, YFSETQ. The CDR3 has 13 residues. V dropped 6 bases and J dropped 14 bases, with 23 bases sitting between them.

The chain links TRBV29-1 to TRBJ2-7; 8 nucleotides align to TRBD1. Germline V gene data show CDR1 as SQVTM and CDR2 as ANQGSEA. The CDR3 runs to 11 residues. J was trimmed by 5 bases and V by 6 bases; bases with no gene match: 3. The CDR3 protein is CSVTGVHEQYF. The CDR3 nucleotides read TGCAGCGTGACAGGGGTTCACGAGCAGTACTTC.

The CDR3 reads CASRQGLSTEAFF. The CDR3 DNA sequence: TGTGCCAGCAGACAGGGGCTCAGCACTGAAGCTTTCTTT. V is TRBV7-2 and J is TRBJ1-1; 7 nucleotides agree with TRBD1. Trimming took 6 bases from V and 4 from J; bases not matched to a gene: 5. Germline-derived CDR1 and CDR2 are SGHTA and FQGNSA. The CDR3 covers 13 residues.

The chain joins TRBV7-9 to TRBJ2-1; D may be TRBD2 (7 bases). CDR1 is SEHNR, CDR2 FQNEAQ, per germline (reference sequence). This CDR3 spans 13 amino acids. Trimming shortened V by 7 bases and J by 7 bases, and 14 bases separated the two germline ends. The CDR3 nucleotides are TGTGCCAGCATCGAGGGGGGGTATAATGAGCAGTTCTTC. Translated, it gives CASIEGGYNEQFF.

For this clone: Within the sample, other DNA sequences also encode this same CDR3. CDR3 in DNA: TGTGCCAGCAGGGGACAGGGGTCATCCTACGAGCAGTACTTC. This encodes CASRGQGSSYEQYF. The chain is built from TRBV2 and TRBJ2-7; 10 nucleotides align to TRBD1. This CDR3 spans 14 amino acids. Germline CDR1 and CDR2: SNHLY and FYNNEI. Unmatched junction bases numbered 3, after V lost 6 bases and J lost 1 base.

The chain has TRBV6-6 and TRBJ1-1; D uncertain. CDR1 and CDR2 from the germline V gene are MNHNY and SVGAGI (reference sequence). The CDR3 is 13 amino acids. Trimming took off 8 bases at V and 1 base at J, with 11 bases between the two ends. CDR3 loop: CASGGQANTEAFF. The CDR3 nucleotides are TGTGCCAGCGGAGGGCAGGCGAACACTGAAGCTTTCTTT.

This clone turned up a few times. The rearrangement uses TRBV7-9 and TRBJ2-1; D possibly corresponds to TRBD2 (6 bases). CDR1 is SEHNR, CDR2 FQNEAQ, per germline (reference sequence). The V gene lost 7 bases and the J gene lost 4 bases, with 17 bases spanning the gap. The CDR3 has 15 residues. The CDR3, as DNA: TGTGCCAGCACCCAGTGGGCGGCGGGGTACAATGAGCAGTTCTTC. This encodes CASTQWAAGYNEQFF.

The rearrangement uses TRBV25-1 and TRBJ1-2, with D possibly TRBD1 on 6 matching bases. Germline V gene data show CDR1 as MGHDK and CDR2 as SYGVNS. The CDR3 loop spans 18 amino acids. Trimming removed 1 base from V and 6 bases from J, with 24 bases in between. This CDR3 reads CASSEFAVGGPSSDGYTF. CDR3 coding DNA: TGTGCCAGCAGTGAATTCGCCGTTGGGGGCCCTAGTTCCGATGGCTACACCTTC.

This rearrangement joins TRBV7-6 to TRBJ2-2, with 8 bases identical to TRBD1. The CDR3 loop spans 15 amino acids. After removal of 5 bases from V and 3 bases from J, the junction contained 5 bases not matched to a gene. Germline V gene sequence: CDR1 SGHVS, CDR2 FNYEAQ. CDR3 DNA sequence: TGTGCCAGCAGCGTCGGGACAGGTGACACCGGGGAGCTGTTTTTT. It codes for CASSVGTGDTGELFF.

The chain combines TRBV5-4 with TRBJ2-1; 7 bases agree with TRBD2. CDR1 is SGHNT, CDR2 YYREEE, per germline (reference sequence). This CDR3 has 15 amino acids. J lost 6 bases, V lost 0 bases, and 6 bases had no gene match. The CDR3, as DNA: TGTGCCAGCAGCTTGGCTAGCGGAGTTTTCAATGAGCAGTTCTTC. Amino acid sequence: CASSLASGVFNEQFF.

CDR3 in amino acids: CASTPSGGRSLYGYTF. DNA of the CDR3: TGTGCCAGCACCCCCTCAGGGGGCCGCAGTCTCTATGGCTACACCTTC. The V call is TRBV27, the J call TRBJ1-2; the match to TRBD1 covers 8 bases. The J segment lost 4 bases and the V segment lost 7 bases, leaving 14 bases of the junction unmatched. The length of the CDR3 is 16 residues. Germline V gene lookup returns CDR1 MNHEY and CDR2 SMNVEV (reference sequence).

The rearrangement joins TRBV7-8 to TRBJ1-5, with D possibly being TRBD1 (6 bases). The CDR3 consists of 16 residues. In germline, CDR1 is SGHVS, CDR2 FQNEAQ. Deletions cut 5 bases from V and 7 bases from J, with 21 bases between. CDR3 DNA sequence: TGTGCCAGCAGCCAAAGGGGCAGGGGAGATTTCCAGCCCCAGCATTTT. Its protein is CASSQRGRGDFQPQHF.

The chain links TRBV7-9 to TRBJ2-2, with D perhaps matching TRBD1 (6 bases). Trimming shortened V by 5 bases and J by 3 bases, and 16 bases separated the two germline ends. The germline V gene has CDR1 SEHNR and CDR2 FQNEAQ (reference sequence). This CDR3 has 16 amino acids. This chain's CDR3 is CASSPGDTSYTGELFF. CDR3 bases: TGTGCCAGCAGCCCCGGGGACACCTCGTACACCGGGGAGCTGTTTTTT. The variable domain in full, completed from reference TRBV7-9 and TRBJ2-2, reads DTGVSQNPRHKITKRGQNVTFRCDPISEHNRLYWYRQTLGQGPEFLTYFQNEAQLEKSRLLSDRFSAERPKGSFSTLEIQRTEQGDSAMYLCASSPGDTSYTGELFFGEGSRLTVL.

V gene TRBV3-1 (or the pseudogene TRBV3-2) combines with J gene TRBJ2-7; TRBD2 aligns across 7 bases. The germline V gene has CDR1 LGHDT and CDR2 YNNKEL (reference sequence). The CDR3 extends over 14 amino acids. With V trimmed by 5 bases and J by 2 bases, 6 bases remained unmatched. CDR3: CASSKSGVAYEQYF. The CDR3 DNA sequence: TGTGCCAGCAGCAAGAGCGGGGTCGCCTACGAGCAGTACTTC.

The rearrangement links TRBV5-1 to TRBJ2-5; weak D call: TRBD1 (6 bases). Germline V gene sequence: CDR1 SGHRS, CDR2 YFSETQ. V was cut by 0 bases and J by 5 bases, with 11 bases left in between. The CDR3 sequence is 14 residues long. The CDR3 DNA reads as TGCGCCAGCAGCTTGGTTCAGGGGCCCGAGACCCAGTACTTC. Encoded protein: CASSLVQGPETQYF.

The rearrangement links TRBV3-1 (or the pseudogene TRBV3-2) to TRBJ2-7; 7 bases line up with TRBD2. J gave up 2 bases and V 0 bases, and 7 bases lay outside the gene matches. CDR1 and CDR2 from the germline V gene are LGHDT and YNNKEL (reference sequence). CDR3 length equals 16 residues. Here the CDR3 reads CASSQETGGSTYEQYF. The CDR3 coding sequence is TGTGCCAGCAGCCAAGAAACGGGCGGGAGTACCTACGAGCAGTACTTC.

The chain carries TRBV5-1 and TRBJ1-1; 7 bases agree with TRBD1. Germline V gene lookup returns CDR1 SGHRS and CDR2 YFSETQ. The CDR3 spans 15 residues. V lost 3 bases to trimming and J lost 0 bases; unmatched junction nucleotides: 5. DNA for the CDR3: TGCGCCAGCAGCTCCTCGACAGGGATGAACACTGAAGCTTTCTTT. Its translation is CASSSSTGMNTEAFF.

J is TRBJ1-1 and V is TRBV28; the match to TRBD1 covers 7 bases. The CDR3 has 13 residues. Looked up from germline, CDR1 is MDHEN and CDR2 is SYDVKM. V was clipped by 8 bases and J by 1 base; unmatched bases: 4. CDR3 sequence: CASEQGRNTEAFF. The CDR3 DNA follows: TGTGCCAGCGAACAGGGGCGGAACACTGAAGCTTTCTTT.

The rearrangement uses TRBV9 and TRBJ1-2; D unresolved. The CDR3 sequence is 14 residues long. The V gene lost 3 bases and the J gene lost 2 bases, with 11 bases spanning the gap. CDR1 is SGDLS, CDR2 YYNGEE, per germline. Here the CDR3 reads CASSEFPGNYGYTF. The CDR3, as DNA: TGTGCCAGCAGCGAGTTTCCGGGGAACTATGGCTACACCTTC. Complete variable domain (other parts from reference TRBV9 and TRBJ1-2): DSGVTQTPKHLITATGQRVTLRCSPRSGDLSVYWYQQSLDQGLQFLIQYYNGEERAKGNILERFSAQQFPDLHSELNLSSLELGDSALYFCASSEFPGNYGYTFGSGTRLTVV.

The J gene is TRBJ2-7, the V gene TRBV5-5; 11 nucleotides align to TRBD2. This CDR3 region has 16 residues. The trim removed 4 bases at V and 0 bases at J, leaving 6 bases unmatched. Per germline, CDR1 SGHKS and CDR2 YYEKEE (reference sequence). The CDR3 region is CASSTAGTSGSYEQYF. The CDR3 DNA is TGTGCCAGCAGCACTGCAGGGACTAGCGGCTCCTACGAGCAGTACTTC.

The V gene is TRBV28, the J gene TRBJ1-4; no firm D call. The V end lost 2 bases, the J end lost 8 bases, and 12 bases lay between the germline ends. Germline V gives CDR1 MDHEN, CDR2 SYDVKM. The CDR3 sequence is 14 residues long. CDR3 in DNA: TGTGCCAGCAGTTTACGGGTGAGGTACGAAAAACTGTTTTTT. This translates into CASSLRVRYEKLFF.

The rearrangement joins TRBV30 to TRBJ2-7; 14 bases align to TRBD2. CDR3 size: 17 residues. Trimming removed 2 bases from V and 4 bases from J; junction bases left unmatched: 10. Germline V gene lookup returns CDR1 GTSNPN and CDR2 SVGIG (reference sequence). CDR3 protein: CAWSSPGTSGSLYEQYF. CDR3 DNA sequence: TGTGCCTGGAGTTCTCCCGGGACTAGCGGGAGTCTTTACGAGCAGTACTTC.

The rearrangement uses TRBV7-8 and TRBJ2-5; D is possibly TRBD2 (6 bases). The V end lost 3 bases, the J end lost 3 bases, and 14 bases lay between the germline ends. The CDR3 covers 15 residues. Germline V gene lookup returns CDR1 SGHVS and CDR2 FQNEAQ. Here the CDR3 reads CASSFGGGGKETQYF. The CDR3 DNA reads TGTGCCAGCAGCTTCGGAGGCGGAGGGAAAGAGACCCAGTACTTC.

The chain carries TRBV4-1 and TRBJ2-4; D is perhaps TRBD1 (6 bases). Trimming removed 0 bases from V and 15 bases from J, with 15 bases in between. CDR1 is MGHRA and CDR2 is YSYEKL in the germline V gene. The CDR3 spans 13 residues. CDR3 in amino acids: CASSQDQRGQMYF. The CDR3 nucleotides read TGCGCCAGCAGCCAAGATCAACGAGGACAGATGTACTTC.

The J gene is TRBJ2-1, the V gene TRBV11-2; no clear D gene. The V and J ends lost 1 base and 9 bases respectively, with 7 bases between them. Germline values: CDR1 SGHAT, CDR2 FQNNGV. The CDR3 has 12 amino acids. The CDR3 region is CASSLGGFEQFF. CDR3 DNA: TGTGCCAGCAGCTTAGGAGGCTTTGAGCAGTTCTTC.

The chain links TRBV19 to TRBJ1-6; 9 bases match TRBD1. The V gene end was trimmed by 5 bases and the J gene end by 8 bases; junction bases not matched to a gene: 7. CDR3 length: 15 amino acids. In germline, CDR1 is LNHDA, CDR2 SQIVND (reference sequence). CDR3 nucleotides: TGTGCCAGTAGTTTCCGGACAGGGGAGGATTCACCCCTCCACTTT. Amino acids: CASSFRTGEDSPLHF.

CDR3 loop: CASSRDFQDTQYF. The CDR3 region has the DNA TGTGCCAGCAGCCGGGACTTTCAAGATACGCAGTATTTT. The chain couples TRBV3-1 (or the pseudogene TRBV3-2) to TRBJ2-3, with D possibly matching TRBD2 (6 bases). The CDR3 is 13 residues long. V lost 4 bases, J lost 5 bases, and 10 bases lay in between. The germline CDR1 and CDR2 sequences are LGHDT and YNNKEL (reference sequence).

CDR3 protein: CASNPRGGSYNEQFF. CDR3 bases: TGTGCCAGCAACCCACGGGGGGGCTCCTACAATGAGCAGTTCTTC. The chain carries TRBV6-2 or TRBV6-3 and TRBJ2-1; the match to TRBD2 covers 8 bases. With 7 bases clipped from V and 0 bases from J, the junction kept 5 bases outside the gene matches. Per germline, CDR1 MNHEY and CDR2 SVGEGT. CDR3 size: 15 residues.

The CDR3 here is CASSLRDRGRSNQPQHF. CDR3 nucleotide sequence: TGTGCCAGTAGTCTCCGGGACAGGGGGCGAAGCAATCAGCCCCAGCATTTT. This sequence joins TRBV19 and TRBJ1-5; TRBD1 agrees at 12 bases. This CDR3 region has 17 residues. Germline V CDR1 and CDR2: LNHDA, SQIVND (reference sequence). Losses at the gene ends were 5 bases for V and 1 base for J; bases not matched to a gene: 6.

The DNA of the CDR3 is TGTGCCAGCAGTGTTGACAGGGGGATTCAGCCCCAGCATTTT. Protein product: CASSVDRGIQPQHF. The chain recombines TRBV2 with TRBJ1-5; TRBD1 matches at 9 bases. The length of the CDR3 is 14 residues. V gave up 4 bases and J gave up 6 bases; unmatched junction bases: 4. Germline V gives CDR1 SNHLY, CDR2 FYNNEI. Drawing the rest from reference TRBV2 and TRBJ1-5, the complete variable domain is EPEVTQTPSHQVTQMGQEVILRCVPISNHLYFYWYRQILGQKVEFLVSFYNNEISEKSEIFDDQFSVERPDGSNFTLKIRSTKLEDSAMYFCASSVDRGIQPQHFGDGTRLSIL.